The T cell receptor (beta chain) described here comes from a study of identical twins. Trimming left V 6 bases short and J 4 bases short, with 18 bases between. CDR1 and CDR2 from the germline V gene are SEHNR and FQNEAQ (reference sequence). The CDR3 is 15 residues long. TCRdb re-called the 5' RACE reads with MiXCR, one entry per CDR3 protein. The repertoire holds 700,000 to 950,000 distinct CDR3 sequences, with roughly an eighth as singletons. These data also featured in a second study, about yellow fever vaccine responses in identical twins.

This chain connects TRBV7-9 to TRBJ2-5; D is possibly TRBD1 (7 bases). Sequencing was performed on PBMCs. This sequence was found in a woman between 18 and 29 years old in good health. The CDR3 loop reads CASSPRGAGLETQYF. The CDR3 DNA reads as TGTGCCAGCAGTCCCAGGGGGGCCGGATTAGAGACCCAGTACTTC.